These 2 T cell receptor beta chains came from one sample sequenced in a study of shared clonotypes between healthy human individuals. The assay was immunoSEQ multiplex PCR, and TCRdb's table has in-frame clones only and misses some. In the table there are around 1,900,000 clones, 93% of which are singletons. CD45RO-negative CD8 cells positively selected for CCR7 made up the naive population, which excluded terminally differentiated effector memory CD45RA+ cells. Sequenced: naive CD8+ T cells from PBMCs. The receptor source for this set is a man between 18 and 29 years old in good health. Some clones in this sample may be carry-over from other donors' samples.

The chain employs TRBV27 and TRBJ1-2; D perhaps matches TRBD1 (5 bases). The CDR3 contains 15 residues. The V gene's germline CDR1 is MNHEY and CDR2 SMNVEV (reference sequence). The V and J ends lost 3 bases and 8 bases respectively, with 19 bases between them. CDR3 in DNA: TGTGCCAGCAGTTTTCTTCAGGGCCCCCACGGGGGCTACACCTTC. Translated, it gives CASSFLQGPHGGYTF.

The chain has TRBV20-1 and TRBJ2-2; D uncertain. CDR3 length: 11 amino acids. Trimming took 7 bases from V and 6 from J, leaving 9 bases between them. CDR1 DFQATT and CDR2 SNEGSKA come from the germline V gene (reference sequence). The CDR3 reads CSVRASGELFF. The DNA for the CDR3 is TGCAGTGTTCGAGCGTCCGGGGAGCTGTTTTTT.